One and the same sample provided the 14 T cell receptor beta chains below, sequenced in a study of blood T cell repertoires in COVID-19. TCRdb's copy holds only in-frame clones and misses some; the assay was immunoSEQ multiplex PCR. The table records 120,000 to 150,000 clones, around 80% of them present only once. Sequences were obtained from peripheral blood. Receptor source: a man aged 55-75 years with acute or convalescent COVID-19.

The rearrangement uses TRBV11-2 and TRBJ1-1; 8 bases line up with TRBD1. V trimming: 5 bases; J trimming: 11 bases; junction bases outside the gene matches: 4. The length of the CDR3 is 11 residues. CDR1 is SGHAT and CDR2 is FQNNGV in the germline V gene. CDR3: CASSEDRVAFF. In DNA, the CDR3 is TGTGCCAGCAGCGAGGACAGGGTGGCTTTCTTT.

For the CDR3, the DNA is TGTGCCGGCGAAGGACAGGGAGGACAGCCCCAGCATTTT. Amino acids: CAGEGQGGQPQHF. The chain combines TRBV5-4 with TRBJ1-5; 8 bases match TRBD1. V was pared by 10 bases and J by 7 bases, with 10 bases of the junction left unmatched. The CDR3 is 13 amino acids. The germline CDR1 and CDR2 sequences are SGHNT and YYREEE (reference sequence).

The V and J genes are TRBV12-5 and TRBJ2-1; possible D gene TRBD2, 6 bases. The length of the CDR3 is 15 residues. Germline lookup yields CDR1 LGHNT and CDR2 FRNRAP. V was cut by 1 base and J by 2 bases, with 9 bases left in between. The CDR3 DNA follows: TGTGCTAGTGGTTTGGGGGACTTACCCTACAATGAGCAGTTCTTC. It specifies CASGLGDLPYNEQFF.

This clone was observed a handful of times. The V and J genes are TRBV7-9 and TRBJ2-7, with 9 bases lining up with TRBD1. This CDR3 spans 15 amino acids. J gave up 3 bases and V 5 bases, and 8 bases lay outside the gene matches. In germline, CDR1 is SEHNR, CDR2 FQNEAQ (reference sequence). CDR3 residues: CASSLRTGVYYEQYF. DNA of the CDR3: TGTGCCAGCAGCCTTCGGACAGGGGTATACTACGAGCAGTACTTC.

This clone was seen only once. This chain uses TRBV3-1 (or the pseudogene TRBV3-2) with TRBJ2-5; a possible D gene is TRBD1 (6 bases). Germline CDR1 and CDR2: LGHDT and YNNKEL (reference sequence). This CDR3 contains 14 residues. V was shortened by 2 bases and J by 1 base, with 8 bases between the two germline ends. CDR3 in amino acids: CASSQPTGQETQYF. The CDR3 region has the DNA TGTGCCAGCAGCCAACCGACAGGCCAAGAGACCCAGTACTTC.

This clone was seen only a few times. The chain has TRBV18 and TRBJ2-7; 8 nucleotides align to TRBD1. J gave up 4 bases and V 3 bases, and 2 bases lay outside the gene matches. The germline CDR1 and CDR2 sequences are KGHSH and LQKENI. This CDR3 spans 13 amino acids. CDR3 region: CASSPGTGYEQYF. In DNA form, the CDR3 reads TGTGCCAGCTCACCCGGGACAGGTTACGAGCAGTACTTC.

The rearrangement joins TRBV3-1 (or the pseudogene TRBV3-2) to TRBJ2-1, with 10 bases identical to TRBD1. V lost 1 base, J lost 9 bases, and 3 bases stayed unmatched. Germline V CDR1 and CDR2: LGHDT, YNNKEL (reference sequence). The CDR3 contains 14 residues. CDR3 nucleotides: TGTGCCAGCAGCCAAGGACAGGGGGCGGGTGAGCAGTTCTTC. It specifies CASSQGQGAGEQFF.

The chain couples TRBV7-2 to TRBJ1-1; D gene unclear. The CDR3 length is 15 residues. Trimming removed 1 base at V and 3 bases at J, with 12 bases between. Germline lookup yields CDR1 SGHTA and CDR2 FQGNSA. The CDR3 region is CASSLVSFVYTEAFF. The CDR3, as DNA: TGTGCCAGCAGCTTAGTGAGTTTCGTATACACTGAAGCTTTCTTT.

This clone was seen more than once but under ten times. This chain uses TRBV6-5 with TRBJ2-2; 8 bases agree with TRBD1. With V trimmed by 5 bases and J by 5 bases, 4 bases remained unmatched. CDR3 length: 14 residues. Germline V gene sequence: CDR1 MNHEY, CDR2 SVGAGI. The CDR3 sequence: CASSRDRKTGELFF. The CDR3 bases are TGTGCCAGCAGTCGGGACAGGAAGACCGGGGAGCTGTTTTTT.

This chain connects TRBV2 to TRBJ2-7, with 10 positions matching TRBD1. From germline, CDR1 is SNHLY and CDR2 FYNNEI. The V and J ends lost 7 bases and 3 bases, in that order; junction bases with no gene match: 3. This CDR3 has 13 residues. The CDR3 DNA reads TGTGCCAGCAATTGGGACAGGGGCTACGAGCAGTACTTC. It yields the protein CASNWDRGYEQYF.

This chain joins TRBV3-1 (or the pseudogene TRBV3-2) and TRBJ2-1; TRBD2 agrees at 11 bases. Germline V lookup: CDR1 LGHDT, CDR2 YNNKEL (reference sequence). The CDR3 extends over 15 amino acids. Losses at the gene ends were 4 bases for V and 4 bases for J; bases not matched to a gene: 3. The CDR3, as DNA: TGTGCCAGCAGCCGACTAGCGGGAAGGTACAATGAGCAGTTCTTC. This gives the protein CASSRLAGRYNEQFF.

This clone has just a few counts. This sequence joins TRBV13 and TRBJ2-3; a weak D match, TRBD2 (5 bases). This CDR3 spans 15 amino acids. Trimming pared 5 bases from V and 6 bases from J, leaving 18 bases between. CDR1 is PRHDT and CDR2 is FYEKMQ in the germline V gene (reference sequence). CDR3 nucleotides: TGTGCCAGCAGCCCAACCCGGCCGGGATTTGATACGCAGTATTTT. As protein: CASSPTRPGFDTQYF.

The V gene is TRBV10-3, the J gene TRBJ1-1; the match to TRBD1 covers 7 bases. The germline gives CDR1 ENHRY, CDR2 SYGVKD. Trimming cost V 6 bases and J 4 bases; bases outside gene matches: 5. The CDR3 length is 13 residues. The CDR3 DNA follows: TGTGCCATCAGCCCGACAGGGACCACTGAAGCTTTCTTT. Translating gives CAISPTGTTEAFF.

The CDR3 bases are TGTGCCAGCAGCAAGGGACAGGGTGTTAACGAGCAGTACTTC. It codes for CASSKGQGVNEQYF. The rearrangement joins TRBV6-5 to TRBJ2-7, with 9 positions matching TRBD1. This CDR3 has 14 residues. V shed 6 bases and J 5 bases; nucleotides not matched to a gene: 8. CDR1 is MNHEY, CDR2 SVGAGI, per germline.